This TCR beta chain derives from a study of T cell repertoires in cytomegalovirus infection. TCRdb re-called the reads with MiXCR, one entry per CDR3 protein. This sample has hundreds of thousands of distinct CDR3 sequences, with 33% found just once. There are a few counts of this clonotype. Antigen unknown. The CDR3 contains 16 residues. CDR1 and CDR2 from the germline V gene are SGHVS and FNYEAQ. Trimming took 5 bases from V and 0 from J; bases not matched to a gene: 5. The TCR was taken from a human donor in good health (CMV status not recorded). Some clones in this sample may be carry-over from other donors' samples. The V gene is TRBV7-6, the J gene TRBJ2-1; TRBD2 matches 9 bases. The sample consisted of cultured PBMCs, taken from culture after CMV antigen stimulation. For the CDR3, the DNA is TGTGCCAGCAGCATGGCGGGGGGGCACTCCTACAATGAGCAGTTCTTC. The encoded protein is CASSMAGGHSYNEQFF.